This TCR beta chain was captured in a study of cytomegalovirus exposure and HLA in healthy donors. PCR employed 60 Vbeta and 13 Jbeta primers. Method: immunoSEQ multiplex PCR; TCRdb's copy keeps in-frame clones and lacks some. The sample consists of some 150,000 clones, roughly 80% of them appearing once. V gave up 6 bases and J gave up 0 bases, with 9 bases separating them. Germline V gene lookup returns CDR1 MDHEN and CDR2 SYDVKM. There are 13 residues in the CDR3. Of note for this clone: Its antigen is unknown.

Study-wide points: A cluster of highly shared sequence variants was likely a sequencing artifact. Cytomegalovirus association was assigned to over 150 TCR beta chains. Earlier findings revealed that most TCR beta V segments proved productive either about 87% or about 30% of the time. The classifier was said to identify cytomegalovirus status with high specificity and sensitivity.

The sample comprised PBMCs. The receptor was isolated from a woman aged 45 to 65 in good health and CMV-seropositive. This sequence joins TRBV28 and TRBJ2-7, with D maybe TRBD2 (5 bases). The CDR3 sequence is CASSPGFSYEQYF. CDR3 bases: TGTGCCAGCAGCCCGGGGTTCTCCTACGAGCAGTACTTC.